This T cell receptor beta chain appears in the sequencing data of a study of shared clonotypes between healthy human individuals. Points from the study as a whole: Generation of non-shared clonotypes was less probable than generation of clonotypes shared by all four donors.

Remarks on this clone: The antigen is not known.

CDR3 size: 14 residues. V gave up 5 bases and J gave up 7 bases, with 18 bases separating them. Germline CDR1 and CDR2: MNHEY and SVGAGI. Assay execution took place at the deep level. Per the original methods: Junction-only sequences without quality scores came from ImmunoSEQ, so filtering differed. Sequenced by immunoSEQ multiplex PCR; TCRdb stores in-frame clones only, minus some. V and J calls and clone size are given by that table; D and trimming were obtained from the DNA. The data show 300,000 to 350,000 clones, about 70% seen once. Sequencing used memory CD4+ T cells sorted from blood. Subset denoted: CD45RA-negative fraction. The source is a man aged 25 to 45 in good health. This sequence joins TRBV6-5 and TRBJ2-7; TRBD1 is a possible D gene (6 bases). This CDR3 reads CASSQAPGAGEQYF. As DNA, the CDR3 is TGTGCCAGCAGTCAAGCCCCAGGGGCCGGGGAGCAGTACTTC.